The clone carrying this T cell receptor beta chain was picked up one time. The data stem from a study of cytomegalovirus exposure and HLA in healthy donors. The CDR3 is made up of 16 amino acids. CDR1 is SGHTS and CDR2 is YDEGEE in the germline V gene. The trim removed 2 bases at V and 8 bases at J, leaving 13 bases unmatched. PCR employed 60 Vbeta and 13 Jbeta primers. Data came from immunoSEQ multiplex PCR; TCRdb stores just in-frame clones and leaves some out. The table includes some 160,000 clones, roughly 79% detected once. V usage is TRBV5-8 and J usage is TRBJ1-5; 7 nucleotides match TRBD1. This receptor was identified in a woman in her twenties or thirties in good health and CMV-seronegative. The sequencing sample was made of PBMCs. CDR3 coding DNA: TGTGCCAGCAGCTTAGGGTGGGGACAGCGGGCGGAGCCCCAGCATTTT. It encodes CASSLGWGQRAEPQHF. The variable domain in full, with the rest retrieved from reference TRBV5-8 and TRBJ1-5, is EAGVTQSPTHLIKTRGQQATLRCSPISGHTSVYWYQQALGLGLQFLLWYDEGEERNRGNFPPRFSGRQFPNYSSELNVNALELEDSALYLCASSLGWGQRAEPQHFGDGTRLSIL.